This T cell receptor (beta chain) was recovered during a study of cytomegalovirus exposure and HLA in healthy donors. The germline V gene has CDR1 LNHDA and CDR2 SQIVND (reference sequence). The CDR3 runs to 13 residues. The V end was cut by 3 bases, the J end by 11 bases, with 14 bases between. Primers included in the PCR were 60 Vbeta and 13 Jbeta primers. Clones were sequenced by immunoSEQ multiplex PCR, and TCRdb holds only the in-frame ones, with some missing. The sample lists about 90,000 clones, about 68% occurring once. The chain has TRBV19 and TRBJ1-5; D is unresolved. The material sequenced was PBMCs. This sequence was found in a man between 25 and 39 years old in good health and CMV-seropositive. Written as DNA, the CDR3 is TGTGCCAGTAGTATTACCGCCGCCGGGTCCCAGCATTTT. It is translated as CASSITAAGSQHF.